This passage covers 8 T cell receptor beta chains from one sample sequenced in a study of tissue T cells after allogeneic stem cell transplantation. The assay was immunoSEQ multiplex PCR, and TCRdb's table has in-frame clones only and misses some. The data show roughly 50,000 clones, with approximately 73% seen just once and roughly 0.66% held by the top ten. The sample taken for sequencing was sorted cells pooled from one or two spleens. Receptor source: a pool of C57BL/6 mice in good health.

In this sample, this clone turned up a few times. Mouse names are used for the genes. The read is 1 residue too short to cover the CDR3 end, so that end is filled in from the germline J gene. This chain links TRBV3 with TRBJ2-7, with 12 bases lining up with TRBD2. The CDR3 has 15 amino acids. The germline V gene encodes CDR1 SNHLY and CDR2 FYNGKV (reference sequence). J was trimmed by 4 bases and V by 1 base; bases with no gene match: 2. The CDR3: CASSLEGTGGYEQYF. CDR3 DNA, as far as it was read: TGTGCCAGCAGCTTAGAGGGGACTGGGGGGTATGAACAGTAC. Drawing the rest from reference TRBV3 and TRBJ2-7, the complete variable domain is GPKVLQIPSHQIIDMGQMVTLNCDPVSNHLYFYWYKQILGQQMEFLVNFYNGKVMEKSKLFKDQFSVERPDGSYFTLKIQPTALEDSAVYFCASSLEGTGGYEQYFGPGTRLTVL.

Comments on this clone: Any gene name here is a mouse gene name. The read finishes 1 residue shy of the CDR3 end, and the germline J gene is used to complete it. The rearrangement joins TRBV13-2 to TRBJ2-5, with TRBD2 identical over 10 bases. The CDR3 is made up of 14 amino acids. After removal of 5 bases from V and 6 bases from J, the junction contained 6 bases not matched to a gene. In germline, CDR1 is NNHNN, CDR2 SYGAGS (reference sequence). Here the CDR3 reads CASGPDWGVDTQYF. Incomplete CDR3 DNA: TGTGCCAGCGGCCCCGACTGGGGGGTGGACACCCAGTAC.

Points on this clone: Gene names denote mouse genes. The CDR3 end lies 1 residue beyond the end of the read and is filled in from the germline J gene. V is TRBV13-2 and J is TRBJ2-3, with 10 positions matching TRBD2. Germline V gene sequence: CDR1 NNHNN, CDR2 SYGAGS (reference sequence). The CDR3 length is 15 residues. The trim removed 2 bases at V and 4 bases at J, leaving 4 bases unmatched. CDR3 bases read: TGTGCCAGCGGTGAGCTGGGGGGGCGCTCAGAAACGCTGTAT. It specifies CASGELGGRSETLY. The complete CDR3 sequence is CASGELGGRSETLYF.

This clone was detected only once. Germline and genes here are mouse. The read gets to within 1 residue of the CDR3 end, and the germline J gene fills in the rest. The V and J genes are TRBV15 and TRBJ2-3; possibly TRBD1 or TRBD2 for D (5 bases each). V was pared by 6 bases and J by 1 base, with 14 bases between. This CDR3 contains 15 residues. Germline lookup yields CDR1 SGHND and CDR2 FRSKSL. The sequenced CDR3 bases are TGTGCCAGCAGCCGGGACGGGGCGCGTGCAGAAACGCTGTAT. The encoded protein is CASSRDGARAETLY. The complete CDR3 reads CASSRDGARAETLYF.

In regard to this clone: Gene names refer to mouse genes. The read stops 1 residue short of the end of the CDR3; the missing end is completed from the germline J gene. J is TRBJ2-3 and V is TRBV12-1, with D perhaps matching TRBD1 or TRBD2 (5 bases each). Trimming shortened V by 0 bases and J by 0 bases, and 9 bases separated the two germline ends. Germline CDR1 SGHSN, CDR2 HYEKVE. The CDR3 length is 15 residues. CDR3 bases read: TGTGCCAGCTCTCTCGGGGCAGCGAGTGCAGAAACGCTGTAT. Protein sequence: CASSLGAASAETLY. The complete CDR3 reads CASSLGAASAETLYF.

Of note for this clone: The genes are named according to mouse. This chain's CDR3 is CASGDAWGGAGEQYF. The CDR3 bases that were read are TGTGCCAGCGGTGATGCCTGGGGGGGCGCGGGGGAACAGTAC. J is TRBJ2-7 and V is TRBV13-2; 10 bases fit TRBD2. The read terminates 1 residue before the CDR3 end, so the remaining end is supplied by the germline J gene. Looked up from germline, CDR1 is NNHNN and CDR2 is SYGAGS (reference sequence). This CDR3 has 15 amino acids. The J segment lost 7 bases and the V segment lost 0 bases, leaving 7 bases of the junction unmatched.

Remarks on this clone: The gene names given are mouse names. The read is 1 residue too short to cover the CDR3 end, so that end is filled in from the germline J gene. The chain combines TRBV26 with TRBJ2-4; a weak D match, TRBD2 (6 bases). The CDR3 runs 14 residues. Germline loops: CDR1 KGHPV, CDR2 FQNQEV (reference sequence). V lost 2 bases, J lost 0 bases, and 6 bases lay in between. CDR3 DNA, as far as it was read: TGTGCCAGCAGTCTGACTGGGAGTCAAAACACCTTGTAC. Translation: CASSLTGSQNTLY. The full CDR3 sequence reads CASSLTGSQNTLYF. Complete variable domain (other parts from reference TRBV26 and TRBJ2-4): NSKVIQTPRYLVKGQGQKAKMRCIPEKGHPVVFWYQQNKNNEFKFLINFQNQEVLQQIDMTEKRFSAECPSNSPCSLEIQSSEAGDSALYLCASSLTGSQNTLYFGAGTRLSVL.

As concerns this clone: Mouse germline and gene names are used. From the germline J gene comes the end of the CDR3, since the read stops 1 residue before it. The chain employs TRBV4 and TRBJ2-7, with D possibly called TRBD1 or TRBD2 (7 bases each). V was pared by 4 bases and J by 7 bases, with 11 bases between. There are 12 residues in the CDR3. Germline assignment: CDR1 LGHDT and CDR2 YNNKQL (reference sequence). Partial CDR3 DNA: TGTGCCAGCAGCTTCAGGGGGGGGGAACAGTAC. Translation gives CASSFRGGEQY. The whole CDR3 region reads CASSFRGGEQYF.